The 19 T cell receptor beta chains below all came from one sample that was sequenced in a study of Ad26.COV2.S vaccination and SARS-CoV-2 variants. The treatment denotes: roughly 20 received Ad26.COV2.S at low or high dose, single or two shots; several received placebo; per-sample allocation not given. Day 63 after the first injection of vaccine or placebo was the sampling time. Repertoires were generated with immunoSEQ multiplex PCR, while TCRdb's copy carries only in-frame clones and drops some. The sample holds 250,000 to 300,000 clones, over 75% seen once. The sequences come from peripheral blood, collected in a trial of Ad26.COV2.S vaccine versus placebo. Receptor source: a person aged 18-65 years who received the Ad26.COV2.S COVID-19 vaccine or a placebo.

This clone was seen only a few times. This chain connects TRBV2 to TRBJ2-3, with TRBD2 identical over 11 bases. V trimming: 7 bases; J trimming: 4 bases; junction bases outside the gene matches: 13. In germline, CDR1 is SNHLY, CDR2 FYNNEI. CDR3 length equals 17 residues. The CDR3 region has the DNA TGTGCCAGCACCGGCAGTACTAGCGGGAGATTAGCAGATACGCAGTATTTT. Translation gives CASTGSTSGRLADTQYF. The full variable domain, rest sourced from reference TRBV2 and TRBJ2-3, is EPEVTQTPSHQVTQMGQEVILRCVPISNHLYFYWYRQILGQKVEFLVSFYNNEISEKSEIFDDQFSVERPDGSNFTLKIRSTKLEDSAMYFCASTGSTSGRLADTQYFGPGTRLTVL.

This clone was counted between two and nine times. The rearrangement links TRBV19 to TRBJ1-1, with D unclear. The CDR3 has 13 residues. V lost 6 bases, J lost 0 bases, and 8 bases lay in between. Germline lookup yields CDR1 LNHDA and CDR2 SQIVND (reference sequence). The DNA of the CDR3 is TGTGCCAGTAGGCGAGGGATGAACACTGAAGCTTTCTTT. It codes for CASRRGMNTEAFF. The full variable domain, in which reference TRBV19 and TRBJ1-1 provide the parts outside the CDR3, is DGGITQSPKYLFRKEGQNVTLSCEQNLNHDAMYWYRQDPGQGLRLIYYSQIVNDFQKGDIAEGYSVSREKKESFPLTVTSAQKNPTAFYLCASRRGMNTEAFFGQGTRLTVV.

The chain recombines TRBV27 with TRBJ2-7; D is ambiguous. The CDR3 runs 12 residues. V lost 0 bases and J lost 7, with 7 bases in between. Germline CDR1 MNHEY, CDR2 SMNVEV (reference sequence). The CDR3 is CASSLSGREQYF. Here the CDR3 DNA reads TGTGCCAGCAGTTTATCGGGAAGAGAGCAGTACTTC.

The chain's CDR3 is CASTGQGRGDYGYTF. As DNA, the CDR3 is TGTGCCAGCACCGGACAGGGAAGAGGGGACTATGGCTACACCTTC. The chain couples TRBV28 to TRBJ1-2; TRBD1 agrees at 8 bases. With V trimmed by 7 bases and J by 3 bases, 10 bases remained unmatched. The CDR3 is 15 amino acids. Germline values: CDR1 MDHEN, CDR2 SYDVKM.

The chain joins TRBV10-3 to TRBJ2-7, with 12 bases fitting TRBD2. CDR3 length: 15 amino acids. Trimming took 5 bases from V and 5 from J; bases not matched to a gene: 7. The germline V gene encodes CDR1 ENHRY and CDR2 SYGVKD. CDR3 in amino acids: CAISSTSGSYHEQYF. The CDR3 DNA follows: TGTGCCATCAGTTCGACTAGCGGGAGTTACCACGAGCAGTACTTC.

The chain employs TRBV4-2 and TRBJ2-1; D is undetermined. The CDR3 is made up of 14 amino acids. Per germline, CDR1 LGHNA and CDR2 YNFKEQ. V was clipped by 0 bases and J by 8 bases, with 11 bases between them. The CDR3 protein is CASSQDLGWDEQFF. CDR3 DNA sequence: TGTGCCAGCAGCCAAGACCTGGGGTGGGATGAGCAGTTCTTC.

The CDR3 region is CAWSATGGFAFF. CDR3 bases: TGTGCCTGGAGTGCGACAGGGGGTTTTGCTTTCTTT. This rearrangement joins TRBV30 to TRBJ1-1; 9 bases map to TRBD1. Unmatched junction bases numbered 5, after V lost 1 base and J lost 11 bases. The CDR3 length is 12 residues. Germline V gene data show CDR1 as GTSNPN and CDR2 as SVGIG (reference sequence).

The genes are TRBV7-8 and TRBJ2-1, with TRBD2 matching 8 bases. This CDR3 comprises 17 residues. V trimming: 1 base; J trimming: 7 bases; junction bases outside the gene matches: 12. The V gene's germline CDR1 is SGHVS and CDR2 FQNEAQ. The CDR3: CASSLGLGGLAVNEQFF. Written as DNA, the CDR3 is TGTGCCAGCAGCTTAGGGCTTGGAGGACTAGCAGTTAATGAGCAGTTCTTC.

J is TRBJ2-1 and V is TRBV30; 15 bases agree with TRBD2. Trimming took 2 bases from V and 10 from J; bases not matched to a gene: 6. Germline V gene lookup returns CDR1 GTSNPN and CDR2 SVGIG (reference sequence). This CDR3 is 15 amino acids long. For the CDR3, the DNA is TGTGCCTGGAGTACCGGACTAGCGGGAGGGGGCGAGCAGTTCTTC. Its protein is CAWSTGLAGGGEQFF.

This clone was seen a few times. This chain joins TRBV29-1 and TRBJ1-3; D not resolved. The V gene lost 7 bases and the J gene lost 0 bases, with 13 bases spanning the gap. Per the germline V gene, CDR1 is SQVTM and CDR2 is ANQGSEA. This CDR3 region has 14 residues. The CDR3 loop reads CSAGLFNSGNTIYF. The CDR3 DNA is TGCAGCGCTGGACTTTTCAACTCTGGAAACACCATATATTTT.

This chain uses TRBV28 with TRBJ1-2; D might be TRBD1 (6 bases). The CDR3 extends over 14 amino acids. Trimming cost V 1 base and J 7 bases, with 13 bases left between them. Germline V CDR1 and CDR2: MDHEN, SYDVKM. The CDR3 coding sequence is TGTGCCAGCAGTTTATATTCAGGGGATATTGGCTACACCTTC. Amino acids: CASSLYSGDIGYTF.

The CDR3 bases are TGTGCCAGTAGTACCCGCCCGGAGGATGCTACGCAGTATTTT. Translated, it gives CASSTRPEDATQYF. The chain has TRBV19 and TRBJ2-3; D might be TRBD2 (5 bases). The CDR3 totals 14 residues. Trimming pared 4 bases from V and 8 bases from J, leaving 16 bases between. Germline loops: CDR1 LNHDA, CDR2 SQIVND (reference sequence).

This chain uses TRBV2 with TRBJ2-5; 12 bases match TRBD2. In germline, CDR1 is SNHLY, CDR2 FYNNEI. CDR3 size: 15 residues. Trimming cost V 6 bases and J 2 bases; bases outside gene matches: 4. CDR3 loop: CASRGTSGPQETQYF. DNA of the CDR3: TGTGCCAGCAGGGGGACTAGCGGGCCTCAAGAGACCCAGTACTTC.

The chain couples TRBV19 to TRBJ1-4, with D tentatively TRBD1 (6 bases). CDR1 LNHDA and CDR2 SQIVND come from the germline V gene (reference sequence). The V end was cut by 4 bases, the J end by 0 bases, with 18 bases between. This CDR3 has 18 amino acids. CDR3 coding DNA: TGTGCCAGTAGTACCCAGAGGACAGCTCATGCAACTAATGAAAAACTGTTTTTT. As protein: CASSTQRTAHATNEKLFF.

With regard to this clone: One junction end disagrees with the germline gene, perhaps due to a read error. V and J are TRBV30 and TRBJ2-1; 8 nucleotides agree with TRBD2. The CDR3 is made up of 13 amino acids. Germline assignment: CDR1 GTSNPN and CDR2 SVGIG (reference sequence). CDR3 nucleotides: TGCGCACACACTAGCGGCTCCTACAATGAGCAGTTCTTC. Translating it yields CAHTSGSYNEQFF. Full variable domain (missing parts from reference TRBV30 and TRBJ2-1): SQTIHQWPATLVQPVGSPLSLECTVEGTSNPNLYWYRQAAGRGLQLLFYSVGIGQISSEVPQNLSASRPQDRQFILSSKKLLLSDSGFYLCAHTSGSYNEQFFGPGTRLTVL.

The CDR3 loop reads CASNRDNYGYTF. The CDR3 nucleotides read TGTGCCAGCAACAGGGATAACTATGGCTACACCTTC. The chain links TRBV2 to TRBJ1-2, with D possibly matching TRBD1 (6 bases). The germline CDR1 and CDR2 sequences are SNHLY and FYNNEI. The CDR3 spans 12 residues. V was shortened by 7 bases and J by 1 base, with 7 bases between the two germline ends. Supplemented by reference TRBV2 and TRBJ1-2, the full variable domain reads EPEVTQTPSHQVTQMGQEVILRCVPISNHLYFYWYRQILGQKVEFLVSFYNNEISEKSEIFDDQFSVERPDGSNFTLKIRSTKLEDSAMYFCASNRDNYGYTFGSGTRLTVV.

This rearrangement joins TRBV7-2 to TRBJ2-5, with a possible D match to TRBD2 (6 bases). From germline, CDR1 is SGHTA and CDR2 FQGNSA. V was pared by 5 bases and J by 5 bases, with 30 bases between. The CDR3 has 19 amino acids. The CDR3 nucleotides read TGTGCCAGCAGCCCAAGGGAGGCGGGAATGTCTTTCGGCGGGGAGACCCAGTACTTC. It yields the protein CASSPREAGMSFGGETQYF.

The genes are TRBV19 and TRBJ1-5; 7 bases are a match to TRBD1. From germline, CDR1 is LNHDA and CDR2 SQIVND (reference sequence). With 5 bases clipped from V and 2 bases from J, the junction kept 9 bases outside the gene matches. CDR3 length equals 16 residues. The CDR3 protein is CASSVSTGYGNQPQHF. Written as DNA, the CDR3 is TGTGCCAGTAGTGTATCGACAGGGTATGGCAATCAGCCCCAGCATTTT.

The chain recombines TRBV30 with TRBJ2-5; D possibly corresponds to TRBD2 (5 bases). CDR1 GTSNPN and CDR2 SVGIG come from the germline V gene (reference sequence). This CDR3 is 13 amino acids long. V lost 2 bases and J lost 0, with 7 bases in between. CDR3 sequence (DNA): TGTGCCTGGAGTACGGGGTACCAAGAGACCCAGTACTTC. Amino acids: CAWSTGYQETQYF.